The clone carrying this T cell receptor beta chain was recorded only once. The data derive from a study of immune cell composition in non-small cell lung cancer. Normal lung sampling was at least 3 cm from the tumour, as distant as possible. Here immunoSEQ multiplex PCR was the method, and the copy in TCRdb shows in-frame clones only, minus some. This sample has about 16,000 clones, with 70% to 80% found just once. The CDR3 loop spans 14 amino acids. V was cut by 6 bases and J by 9 bases, with 15 bases left in between. The germline V gene encodes CDR1 MDHEN and CDR2 SYDVKM. This same sample was also taken into another study, of CD4 T cells in lung cancer.

The sequence came from a human donor with non-small cell lung cancer. The rearrangement joins TRBV28 to TRBJ1-6, with unresolved D. The source material was non-adjacent lung tissue. CDR3 DNA: TGTGCCAGCAGCCTGGACGTGACGGGTTCACCCCTCCACTTT. Translated: CASSLDVTGSPLHF.